This TCR beta chain is drawn from a study of human T cells and chemical hapten exposure. V lost 0 bases, J lost 6 bases, and 8 bases stayed unmatched. The CDR3 is 16 residues long. CDR1 is SGHKS, CDR2 YYEKEE, per germline (reference sequence). TCRdb itself ran the RACE reads through MiXCR, one entry per CDR3 protein. This sample has some 87,000 distinct CDR3 sequences, with around 10% found just once. Time point of the sample: patch test 1, 2 weeks after DPC sensitization. The treatment was: therapeutic diphenylcyclopropenone sensitization with weekly scalp DPC. Points from the study as a whole: Controls had significantly fewer large CDR3 similarity clusters than were formed by expanded TCRs. No shift was seen in TCRs above 1 in 1000 frequency with DPC sensitization.

Remarks on this clonotype: Its specificity is unknown.

The material was whole blood, obtained in connection with sensitization to the hapten diphenylcyclopropenone (DPC). This clonotype was sampled from a woman aged 50 to 60 with alopecia areata. Some clones in this sample may be carry-over from other donors' samples. The chain recombines TRBV5-5 with TRBJ2-1, with 8 positions matching TRBD1. CDR3 sequence reads: CASSLAIGTGPNEQFF. CDR3 bases: TGTGCCAGCAGCTTGGCCATAGGGACAGGACCCAATGAGCAGTTCTTC.